One and the same sample provided the 17 T cell receptor beta chains below, sequenced in a study of blood T cell repertoires in COVID-19. Only in-frame clones appear in the TCRdb table, and some are missing; sequencing was by immunoSEQ multiplex PCR. The sample shows about 200,000 clones, about 90% of them seen only once. Sequenced material: peripheral blood. The receptors were gathered from a man aged 18 to 35 with active or convalescent COVID-19.

The chain combines TRBV29-1 with TRBJ2-6; perhaps TRBD2 as D (6 bases). Trimming pared 7 bases from V and 1 base from J, leaving 17 bases between. Germline V gene lookup returns CDR1 SQVTM and CDR2 ANQGSEA. This CDR3 region has 16 residues. CDR3 in amino acids: CSAGGGFGSGANVLTF. CDR3 DNA: TGCAGCGCCGGAGGAGGGTTTGGTTCTGGGGCCAACGTCCTGACTTTC.

This sequence joins TRBV18 and TRBJ1-2; the D is unclear. Germline V gene data show CDR1 as KGHSH and CDR2 as LQKENI. The CDR3 length is 13 residues. Trimming stripped 6 bases from V and 1 base from J, with 9 bases between. This CDR3 reads CASSNSSNYGYTF. CDR3 in DNA: TGTGCCAGCTCTAACAGTAGTAACTATGGCTACACCTTC.

This sequence joins TRBV6-5 and TRBJ1-5; D uncertain. The CDR3 runs 14 residues. V was shortened by 6 bases and J by 0 bases, with 9 bases between the two germline ends. Germline V lookup: CDR1 MNHEY, CDR2 SVGAGI. As DNA, the CDR3 is TGTGCCAGCAGCCCGGTTTATAGCAATCAGCCCCAGCATTTT. Translation gives CASSPVYSNQPQHF.

The V call is TRBV3-1 (or the pseudogene TRBV3-2), the J call TRBJ2-5; possible D gene TRBD2, 5 bases. Germline V gives CDR1 LGHDT, CDR2 YNNKEL (reference sequence). V was pared by 0 bases and J by 1 base, with 12 bases between. The CDR3 extends over 16 amino acids. The CDR3 loop reads CASSQDQAAAQETQYF. The CDR3 DNA sequence: TGTGCCAGCAGCCAAGATCAGGCAGCGGCCCAAGAGACCCAGTACTTC.

The V call is TRBV5-1, the J call TRBJ2-5; D may be TRBD1 (6 bases). CDR3 size: 16 residues. CDR1 and CDR2 (germline): SGHRS, YFSETQ. V was clipped by 4 bases and J by 4 bases, with 20 bases between them. The CDR3 coding sequence is TGCGCCAGCAGCACGAGGGGGTCGAGGGTTCTAGAGACCCAGTACTTC. Translating gives CASSTRGSRVLETQYF.

The chain is built from TRBV29-1 and TRBJ1-1; D perhaps matches TRBD1 (6 bases). V shed 3 bases and J shed 3 bases, with 11 bases lying between them. The CDR3 length is 13 residues. Germline assignment: CDR1 SQVTM and CDR2 ANQGSEA. CDR3 nucleotide sequence: TGCAGCGTTGATCAACAGGGCCACACTGAAGCTTTCTTT. This gives the protein CSVDQQGHTEAFF.

The rearrangement joins TRBV2 to TRBJ2-5; 7 bases match TRBD1. The J segment lost 4 bases and the V segment lost 5 bases, leaving 13 bases of the junction unmatched. Per the germline V gene, CDR1 is SNHLY and CDR2 is FYNNEI. This CDR3 is built from 16 residues. DNA of the CDR3: TGTGCCAGCAGTACGATGCCTCAGGGGGTTCGAGAGACCCAGTACTTC. This translates into CASSTMPQGVRETQYF.

J is TRBJ2-7 and V is TRBV3-1 (or the pseudogene TRBV3-2), with 7 positions matching TRBD1. This CDR3 has 16 amino acids. Looked up from germline, CDR1 is LGHDT and CDR2 is YNNKEL (reference sequence). V shed 4 bases and J 2 bases; nucleotides not matched to a gene: 11. CDR3 loop: CASSRGSTGAPYEQYF. CDR3 nucleotide sequence: TGTGCCAGCAGCCGCGGTAGTACAGGGGCACCCTACGAGCAGTACTTC.

This chain joins TRBV6-5 and TRBJ2-2; no firm D call. The CDR3 runs 12 residues. Per the germline V gene, CDR1 is MNHEY and CDR2 is SVGAGI. The V gene lost 6 bases and the J gene lost 3 bases, with 5 bases spanning the gap. The CDR3 DNA reads TGTGCCAGCAGCTTGTACACCGGGGAGCTGTTTTTT. The encoded protein is CASSLYTGELFF.

In this sample, this clone turned up once. V usage is TRBV7-9 and J usage is TRBJ1-4, with 9 bases aligning to TRBD1. J lost 7 bases, V lost 5 bases, and 5 bases had no gene match. This CDR3 comprises 14 residues. Looked up from germline, CDR1 is SEHNR and CDR2 is FQNEAQ (reference sequence). The CDR3 loop is CASSTGTGPEKLFF. The CDR3 DNA reads as TGTGCCAGCAGCACCGGGACAGGGCCTGAAAAACTGTTTTTT.

This chain connects TRBV28 to TRBJ1-1, with D hard to call. The CDR3 is 14 amino acids. In germline, CDR1 is MDHEN, CDR2 SYDVKM. V lost 5 bases to trimming and J lost 0 bases, with 10 bases between them. The chain's CDR3 is CASSEGGVNTEAFF. CDR3 DNA sequence: TGTGCCAGCAGTGAGGGAGGAGTGAACACTGAAGCTTTCTTT.

The J gene is TRBJ1-5, the V gene TRBV5-5; TRBD1 agrees at 9 bases. The trim removed 5 bases at V and 5 bases at J, leaving 8 bases unmatched. The CDR3 length is 15 residues. Germline CDR1 reads SGHKS; CDR2 reads YYEKEE (reference sequence). In DNA form, the CDR3 reads TGTGCCAGCAGTGCCGGGACAGGGTTCGATCAGCCCCAGCATTTT. Protein product: CASSAGTGFDQPQHF.

This clone was observed once. The V and J genes are TRBV28 and TRBJ1-2; 11 bases fit TRBD1. J lost 7 bases, V lost 5 bases, and 6 bases had no gene match. Germline values: CDR1 MDHEN, CDR2 SYDVKM. This CDR3 is built from 14 residues. The CDR3 region is CASSLGTGGRGYTF. In nucleotides, the CDR3 is TGTGCCAGCAGTCTAGGGACAGGGGGACGTGGCTACACCTTC.

The chain has TRBV12-3 or TRBV12-4 and TRBJ2-1; TRBD1 is a possible D gene (5 bases). V was shortened by 0 bases and J by 15 bases, with 15 bases between the two germline ends. The CDR3 runs 13 residues. This chain's CDR3 is CASSLAQGSFPFF. CDR3 nucleotides: TGTGCCAGCAGTTTAGCGCAGGGTAGCTTCCCGTTCTTC.

The chain combines TRBV5-1 with TRBJ2-3, with D perhaps TRBD2 (6 bases). The germline V gene has CDR1 SGHRS and CDR2 YFSETQ. Trimming pared 4 bases from V and 3 bases from J, leaving 15 bases between. The CDR3 spans 15 residues. The CDR3 coding sequence is TGCGCCAGCAGCGAGACGGGCGGGGAGACAGATACGCAGTATTTT. Protein product: CASSETGGETDTQYF.

The chain combines TRBV7-2 with TRBJ2-1; 7 nucleotides agree with TRBD1. This CDR3 has 14 residues. CDR1 is SGHTA and CDR2 is FQGNSA in the germline V gene. Trimming took 8 bases from V and 4 from J; bases not matched to a gene: 8. CDR3 DNA: TGTGCCAGCGCACAGGGGTCGGTATACAATGAGCAGTTCTTC. This sequence encodes CASAQGSVYNEQFF.

A single count supports this clone. V gene TRBV5-1 combines with J gene TRBJ1-1, with unresolved D. The germline V and J ends were trimmed by 5 bases and 1 base, with 12 bases remaining between them. Germline CDR1 is SGHRS and CDR2 is YFSETQ. This CDR3 has 14 residues. CDR3 in amino acids: CASSWEGTNTEAFF. CDR3 coding DNA: TGCGCCAGCAGTTGGGAGGGTACGAACACTGAAGCTTTCTTT.